Listed below are T cell receptor beta chains from one sample, sequenced in a study of shared clonotypes between healthy human individuals. Clones were read by immunoSEQ multiplex PCR, and TCRdb kept only the in-frame ones, dropping some. The table records some 500,000 clones, 95% to 97% of them present only once. Sequencing used naive CD4+ T cells sorted from blood. These receptors originate from a woman between 25 and 40 years old in good health. CDR3s include the opening cysteine and the closing phenylalanine or tryptophan. The D gene is left open where the match is weak. Size is omitted from some rows. Given values are once, few, many or a class for expanded clones.

j_call cdr3_length clone_size d_call v_call cdr3_nt cdr3_aa
TRBJ1-3 14 - - TRBV29-1 TGCAGCGTTGATTCAGGGTCCCCAGGAAACACCATATATTTT CSVDSGSPGNTIYF
TRBJ2-3 15 - TRBD2 TRBV7-6 TGTGCCAGCAGCTTGGCTAGCGGTAGCACAGATACGCAGTATTTT CASSLASGSTDTQYF
TRBJ2-7 14 - - TRBV5-1 TGCGCCAGCAGCTTTTACCGGGAGTATCTCGAGCAGTACTTC CASSFYREYLEQYF
TRBJ2-1 13 - - TRBV6-5 TGTGCCAGCCGGCCCGGGGTCTACAATGAGCAGTTCTTC CASRPGVYNEQFF
TRBJ2-1 15 - - TRBV9 TGTGCCAGCAGCGCACTAGGAGACTCCTACAATGAGCAGTTCTTC CASSALGDSYNEQFF
TRBJ1-2 15 - - TRBV28 TGTGCCAGCAGTTCTGGACACCCGGCTAACTATGGCTACACCTTC CASSSGHPANYGYTF
TRBJ1-4 14 - - TRBV5-1 TGCGCCAGCAGCTTGGGTTCAGATCCTGAAAAACTGTTTTTT CASSLGSDPEKLFF
TRBJ2-3 13 once TRBD1 TRBV6-6 TGTGCCAGCAGGGGACAGAGCACAGATACGCAGTATTTT CASRGQSTDTQYF
TRBJ2-1 15 - - TRBV5-1 TGCGCCAGCAGCTTGGGACCTAGCTCCTACAATGAGCAGTTCTTC CASSLGPSSYNEQFF
TRBJ1-2 13 - - TRBV5-4 TGTGCCAGCAGCGAACAGAGGAACTATGGCTACACCTTC CASSEQRNYGYTF
TRBJ1-3 15 - TRBD1 TRBV6-6 TGTGCCAGCAGTTCGAACCAGGGGGCTGGAAACACCATATATTTT CASSSNQGAGNTIYF
TRBJ2-4 14 - - TRBV13 TGTGCCAGCAGCTTTGGCGGGGTCAAAAACATTCAGTACTTC CASSFGGVKNIQYF
TRBJ2-3 17 - - TRBV11-1 TGTGCCAGCAGCTTAGCATTGACTCGGACTAGCACAGATACGCAGTATTTT CASSLALTRTSTDTQYF
TRBJ2-1 15 - TRBD2 TRBV27 TGTGCCAGCAGTCAGGGACTAGCGGTCTACAATGAGCAGTTCTTC CASSQGLAVYNEQFF
TRBJ2-1 12 - - TRBV19 TGTGCCAGTAGTATAGGGGAGTCTGAGCAGTTCTTC CASSIGESEQFF
TRBJ2-7 14 - - TRBV7-2 TGTGCCAGCAGCTTACAGGGCCTCTCCTACGAGCAGTACTTC CASSLQGLSYEQYF
TRBJ2-3 14 - - TRBV28 TGTGCCAGCAGCCCACACGGGGAGGCGAATACGCAGTATTTT CASSPHGEANTQYF
TRBJ2-6 17 - - TRBV2 TGTGCCAGCAGTGAACGCCCGACTATCTCTGGGGCCAACGTCCTGACTTTC CASSERPTISGANVLTF
TRBJ1-1 12 - - TRBV29-1 TGCAGCGTTGAGGAACCTGGTAGTGAAGCTTTCTTT CSVEEPGSEAFF
TRBJ2-3 14 - - TRBV28 TGTGCCAGCAGTTTAGCACAGGGCACAGATACGCAGTATTTT CASSLAQGTDTQYF
TRBJ2-5 16 - TRBD2 TRBV7-9 TGTGCCAGCAGCTTCGGGGGAACTAGCGGGGAAGAGACCCAGTACTTC CASSFGGTSGEETQYF
TRBJ2-1 13 - - TRBV6-6 TGTGCCAGCAGTTATCCCCAGGCTTATGAGCAGTTCTTC CASSYPQAYEQFF
TRBJ2-7 16 - TRBD1 TRBV4-1 TGCGCCAGCAGCCATTTGGGACAGGGGACAATCTACGAGCAGTACTTC CASSHLGQGTIYEQYF
TRBJ1-5 13 - - TRBV7-3 TGTGCCAGCAGCTTAACGGCCGATCAGCCCCAGCATTTT CASSLTADQPQHF
TRBJ2-7 15 - TRBD1 TRBV28 TGTGCCAGCAGTTTTTATGGGACAGCAATGTACGAGCAGTACTTC CASSFYGTAMYEQYF
TRBJ1-2 12 once TRBD1 TRBV27 TGTGCCAGCAAGGACAGGGGGGGCGGCTACACCTTC CASKDRGGGYTF
TRBJ1-1 17 - - TRBV5-1 TGCGCCAGCAGCGCCGGGACAAGGGCAAATTTGTGGGGTGAAGCTTTCTTT CASSAGTRANLWGEAFF
TRBJ2-1 15 - TRBD2 TRBV18 TGTGCCAGCTCTCGCGGACTAGCGGGTGACAATGAGCAGTTCTTC CASSRGLAGDNEQFF
TRBJ2-6 17 - TRBD1 TRBV5-4 TGTGCCAGCAGCTTGCCGACAGGGAACTCTGGGGCCAACGTCCTGACTTTC CASSLPTGNSGANVLTF
TRBJ2-7 16 - TRBD2 TRBV23-1 TGCGCCAGCCCCCCCGGGGGGGGAGCCGCTTCTACGAAGCAGTACTTC CASPPGGGAASTKQYF
TRBJ2-7 12 - - TRBV5-5 TGTGCCAGCAGCCCGGCAGTGTTCGAGCAGTACTTC CASSPAVFEQYF
TRBJ2-6 14 - - TRBV6-1 TGTGCCAGCAGTGAAGCAGCTGGGGCCAACGTCCTGACTTTC CASSEAAGANVLTF
TRBJ1-1 15 - TRBD1 TRBV2 TGTGCCAGCAGCGGACAGGGGCCGATGAACACTGAAGCTTTCTTT CASSGQGPMNTEAFF
TRBJ2-1 19 - TRBD2 TRBV4-2 TGTGCCAGCAGCCAAGAACCACCTCTCCGGCTAGCGGGTGAAAATGAGCAGTTCTTC CASSQEPPLRLAGENEQFF
TRBJ2-2 14 - - TRBV2 TGTGCCAGCAGTGGAGAACTAGCCACCGGGGAGCTGTTTTTT CASSGELATGELFF
TRBJ2-5 14 - TRBD1 TRBV6-6 TGTGCCACCACGCGAGGGGGCGCCCAAGAGACCCAGTACTTC CATTRGGAQETQYF
TRBJ2-1 16 once TRBD2 TRBV2 TGTGCCAGCAGGGGAAGCGGGAGCGCGCAACTATTTGAGCAGTTCTTC CASRGSGSAQLFEQFF
TRBJ2-7 15 - TRBD2 TRBV10-3 TGTGCCATCAGTGGAGGGACTAGCGGGATTTACGAGCAGTACTTC CAISGGTSGIYEQYF
TRBJ2-3 14 - TRBD2 TRBV28 TGTGCCAGCAGTTTGGCGGCTAGGGAGGGGTCGCAGTATTTT CASSLAAREGSQYF
TRBJ2-1 11 - - TRBV2 TGTGCCAGCAGTGAAGGAGGGGAGCAGTTCTTC CASSEGGEQFF
TRBJ2-3 16 - TRBD2 TRBV9 TGTGCCAGCAGCGTAGGGGCGGGAGATTTCACAGATACGCAGTATTTT CASSVGAGDFTDTQYF
TRBJ2-7 12 - - TRBV2 TGTGCCAGCCGGGGAAGGGTTTACGAGCAGTACTTC CASRGRVYEQYF
TRBJ2-2 16 - TRBD2 TRBV5-4 TGTGCCAGCAGCTTGTGGCGGGGGACGAACACCGGGGAGCTGTTTTTT CASSLWRGTNTGELFF
TRBJ2-7 15 - TRBD2 TRBV10-2 TGCGCCAGCGGAAAGACTAGCGGGAGTCTTCACGAGCAGTACTTC CASGKTSGSLHEQYF
TRBJ2-1 14 - TRBD1 TRBV29-1 TGCAGCGCGGAACAGGGGCTTGGGGTTAATGAGCAGTTCTTC CSAEQGLGVNEQFF
TRBJ2-6 18 - - TRBV2 TGTGCCAGCAGTGCACAAATTCCGGGGAGCTCTGGGGCCAACGTCCTGACTTTC CASSAQIPGSSGANVLTF
TRBJ2-2 16 - TRBD2 TRBV4-1 TGCGCCAGCGGGAGGGGCGGGAGTGTAGAGACCGGGGAGCTGTTTTTT CASGRGGSVETGELFF
TRBJ2-7 14 once TRBD1 TRBV28 TGTGCCAGCAGTTCCGGACAGGGGCCTACGAAGCAGTACTTC CASSSGQGPTKQYF
TRBJ2-1 14 - - TRBV18 TGTGCCAGCTCCCTGAGGAGGGGGGACAATGAGCAGTTCTTC CASSLRRGDNEQFF
TRBJ2-7 14 - - TRBV19 TGTGCCAGTAGTCCCAGGGTTTTATCCTACGAGCAGTACTTC CASSPRVLSYEQYF
TRBJ2-1 14 - - TRBV19 TGTGCCAGTCGCTCGAAGCGCCGCTACAATGAGCAGTTCTTC CASRSKRRYNEQFF
TRBJ1-1 15 few - TRBV4-1 TGCGCCAGCAGCCCAACCAGTTGGCTGTCCACTGAAGCTTTCTTT CASSPTSWLSTEAFF
TRBJ2-2 13 - - TRBV19 TGTGCCAGTAAGATTGTGGGAACCGGGGAGCTGTTTTTT CASKIVGTGELFF
TRBJ2-1 16 - - TRBV9 TGTGCCAGCAGCGTATTGGGGCAGGGGACCTACAATGAGCAGTTCTTC CASSVLGQGTYNEQFF
TRBJ1-5 17 - - TRBV28 TGTGCCAGCACTCCTTATGGGCGCGGCCATAGCAATCAGCCCCAGCATTTT CASTPYGRGHSNQPQHF
TRBJ2-1 14 - - TRBV29-1 TGCAGCGTATCCGTTAGTAGTGGCTACAATGAGCAGTTCTTC CSVSVSSGYNEQFF
TRBJ2-5 13 - - TRBV7-3 TGTGCCAGCAGCTTAACCCCGAAAGAGACCCAGTACTTC CASSLTPKETQYF